The 30 T cell receptor beta chains below come from one sample, sequenced in a study of T cells in narcolepsy. Method: immunoSEQ multiplex PCR; TCRdb's copy keeps in-frame clones and lacks some. The sample consists of some 30,000 clones, around four fifths of them appearing once. Sample: CD45RA- memory CD4+ T cells from PBMCs. These receptors all come from a human donor with narcolepsy.

CDR3 DNA: TGTGCCAGTAGTATGAACAAGGAAGAGACCCAGTACTTC. Amino acids: CASSMNKEETQYF. V and J are TRBV19 and TRBJ2-5; D uncertain. V was trimmed by 3 bases and J by 3 bases, leaving 8 bases between them. Germline CDR1 is LNHDA and CDR2 is SQIVND (reference sequence). This CDR3 contains 13 residues.

The genes are TRBV6-1 and TRBJ1-3, with D possibly matching TRBD1 (5 bases). Germline V gene sequence: CDR1 MNHNS, CDR2 SASEGT. Trimming cost V 3 bases and J 5 bases, with 11 bases left between them. The CDR3 spans 14 residues. The CDR3 region has the DNA TGTGCCAGCAGTGATAAGGGGTTGAGAAACACCATATATTTT. Its protein product is CASSDKGLRNTIYF.

The V and J genes are TRBV19 and TRBJ2-7, with 7 bases identical to TRBD1. Looked up from germline, CDR1 is LNHDA and CDR2 is SQIVND (reference sequence). The CDR3 consists of 16 residues. J lost 0 bases, V lost 5 bases, and 10 bases had no gene match. CDR3 residues: CASSGKDRVSSYEQYF. CDR3 coding DNA: TGTGCCAGTAGTGGAAAAGACAGGGTGAGCTCCTACGAGCAGTACTTC.

The chain links TRBV5-1 to TRBJ2-2; TRBD2 agrees at 13 bases. The CDR3 spans 18 residues. Germline CDR1 reads SGHRS; CDR2 reads YFSETQ. V lost 0 bases to trimming and J lost 4 bases; unmatched junction nucleotides: 6. The CDR3 protein is CASSLGLAGGYGTGELFF. The CDR3 DNA reads as TGCGCCAGCAGCTTGGGACTAGCGGGAGGATATGGCACCGGGGAGCTGTTTTTT.

This clone has only one observation. CDR3 sequence reads: CASSLDWQGNYGYTF. The CDR3 DNA follows: TGCGCCAGCAGCTTGGATTGGCAGGGGAACTATGGCTACACCTTC. The chain uses TRBV5-1 and TRBJ1-2; TRBD1 might be the D (6 bases). V lost 0 bases and J 2 bases, leaving 11 bases between the germline ends. Looked up from germline, CDR1 is SGHRS and CDR2 is YFSETQ. This CDR3 is 15 amino acids long.

The chain links TRBV5-1 to TRBJ2-5, with TRBD2 as a possible D gene (5 bases). Germline V CDR1 and CDR2: SGHRS, YFSETQ. V lost 0 bases to trimming and J lost 2 bases, with 5 bases between them. This CDR3 region has 13 residues. CDR3: CASSLGGQETQYF. As DNA, the CDR3 is TGCGCCAGCAGCTTGGGAGGGCAAGAGACCCAGTACTTC.

The chain uses TRBV19 and TRBJ1-5; maybe TRBD1 (5 bases). Trimming took 7 bases from V and 7 from J, leaving 20 bases between them. Germline V gives CDR1 LNHDA, CDR2 SQIVND (reference sequence). The CDR3 is 15 residues long. The DNA of the CDR3 is TGTGCCAGTATCCCATCGGGAGGGACGGACCAGCCCCAGCATTTT. Its protein product is CASIPSGGTDQPQHF.

The chain is built from TRBV28 and TRBJ2-5; D possibly corresponds to TRBD1 (6 bases). The germline CDR1 and CDR2 sequences are MDHEN and SYDVKM. V shed 3 bases and J shed 11 bases, with 13 bases lying between them. The CDR3 is 12 amino acids. The CDR3 loop reads CASSLTQGAQYF. In nucleotides, the CDR3 is TGTGCCAGCAGTTTGACACAGGGAGCGCAGTACTTC.

This clone has only one observation. V and J are TRBV6-5 and TRBJ2-2; 9 bases are shared with TRBD2. The CDR3 is made up of 16 amino acids. V dropped 2 bases and J dropped 0; count of bases not matched to a gene: 1. Germline loops: CDR1 MNHEY, CDR2 SVGAGI. In DNA form, the CDR3 reads TGTGCCAGCAGTTACCGACTAGCGGCGAACACCGGGGAGCTGTTTTTT. It codes for CASSYRLAANTGELFF.

The J gene is TRBJ1-5, the V gene TRBV18; no firm D call. Trimming pared 3 bases from V and 4 bases from J, leaving 4 bases between. This CDR3 contains 12 residues. Germline V gene lookup returns CDR1 KGHSH and CDR2 LQKENI. The CDR3 DNA follows: TGTGCCAGCTCACCTACTAATCAGCCCCAGCATTTT. This sequence encodes CASSPTNQPQHF.

This clone was detected only a few times. Here the CDR3 DNA reads TGCGCCAGCAAATGGATAGGGAAGGGAATGAACACTGAAGCTTTCTTT. Encoded protein: CASKWIGKGMNTEAFF. The chain carries TRBV5-1 and TRBJ1-1; D is uncertain. The germline CDR1 and CDR2 sequences are SGHRS and YFSETQ. The CDR3 consists of 16 residues. V dropped 6 bases and J dropped 0 bases, with 18 bases sitting between them. Supplemented by reference TRBV5-1 and TRBJ1-1, the full variable domain reads KAGVTQTPRYLIKTRGQQVTLSCSPISGHRSVSWYQQTPGQGLQFLFEYFSETQRNKGNFPGRFSGRQFSNSRSEMNVSTLELGDSALYLCASKWIGKGMNTEAFFGQGTRLTVV.

The chain links TRBV6-5 to TRBJ2-7; 10 bases align to TRBD2. Germline values: CDR1 MNHEY, CDR2 SVGAGI. The CDR3 is 14 amino acids. Trimming cost V 6 bases and J 3 bases; bases outside gene matches: 5. CDR3 nucleotides: TGTGCCAGCAGGGGAAGCGGGAGGGGCTACGAGCAGTACTTC. The encoded protein is CASRGSGRGYEQYF.

This chain links TRBV18 with TRBJ1-3, with a tentative D call TRBD1 (6 bases). Germline CDR1 and CDR2: KGHSH and LQKENI. V shed 1 base and J shed 7 bases, with 14 bases lying between them. This CDR3 region has 15 residues. The DNA for the CDR3 is TGTGCCAGCTCACCACTAAGGACAGAACTTAACACCATATATTTT. Translation gives CASSPLRTELNTIYF.

In nucleotides, the CDR3 is TGTGCCAGCAGTAAAGTAACAGATACGCAGTATTTT. Translated: CASSKVTDTQYF. The rearrangement uses TRBV11-3 and TRBJ2-3, with D hard to call. Deletions cut 6 bases from V and 3 bases from J, with 7 bases between. This CDR3 spans 12 amino acids. Germline CDR1 SGHNT, CDR2 YENEEA.

The chain carries TRBV5-1 and TRBJ1-6; TRBD1 matches at 9 bases. Germline CDR1 and CDR2: SGHRS and YFSETQ. The CDR3 is 17 residues long. Trimming cost V 7 bases and J 6 bases; bases outside gene matches: 14. CDR3 DNA: TGCGCCAGCGGATCTACAGGGGGCGCAGTAAGTAATTCACCCCTCCACTTT. Its protein product is CASGSTGGAVSNSPLHF.

This chain links TRBV19 with TRBJ2-7; the D is unclear. Germline CDR1 and CDR2: LNHDA and SQIVND (reference sequence). With 6 bases removed from V and 6 bases from J, the gap between germline ends came to 12 bases. The CDR3 has 12 residues. The CDR3 sequence: CASRPQRGEQYF. Written as DNA, the CDR3 is TGTGCCAGTAGGCCCCAGAGAGGCGAGCAGTACTTC. Full variable domain (rest looked up from reference TRBV19 and TRBJ2-7): DGGITQSPKYLFRKEGQNVTLSCEQNLNHDAMYWYRQDPGQGLRLIYYSQIVNDFQKGDIAEGYSVSREKKESFPLTVTSAQKNPTAFYLCASRPQRGEQYFGPGTRLTVT.

The chain employs TRBV11-2 and TRBJ2-3; TRBD1 might be the D (6 bases). Trimming shortened V by 6 bases and J by 6 bases, and 16 bases separated the two germline ends. Germline values: CDR1 SGHAT, CDR2 FQNNGV. The CDR3 length is 14 residues. The CDR3 loop reads CASSRTVRVDTQYF. CDR3 sequence (DNA): TGTGCCAGCAGTAGGACAGTCCGGGTTGATACGCAGTATTTT.

CDR3: CSADGLAGTYEQYF. The DNA for the CDR3 is TGCAGCGCTGATGGACTAGCGGGAACCTACGAGCAGTACTTC. V gene TRBV29-1 combines with J gene TRBJ2-7; TRBD2 matches 12 bases. The CDR3 is 14 residues long. Trimming took 7 bases from V and 2 from J; bases not matched to a gene: 6. CDR1 and CDR2 from the germline V gene are SQVTM and ANQGSEA.

The V gene is TRBV5-1, the J gene TRBJ1-3, with D unclear. Germline CDR1 and CDR2: SGHRS and YFSETQ. With 4 bases removed from V and 0 bases from J, the gap between germline ends came to 14 bases. The CDR3 covers 16 residues. This chain's CDR3 is CASSRAVGNSGNTIYF. CDR3 sequence (DNA): TGCGCCAGCAGCAGGGCGGTCGGAAACTCTGGAAACACCATATATTTT.

V usage is TRBV7-6 and J usage is TRBJ1-6; D may be TRBD1 (5 bases). The germline CDR1 and CDR2 sequences are SGHVS and FNYEAQ. V shed 1 base and J shed 9 bases, with 13 bases lying between them. The length of the CDR3 is 15 residues. CDR3 in DNA: TGTGCCAGCAGCTTAGGGACCGAAGGGGTTTCACCCCTCCACTTT. This sequence encodes CASSLGTEGVSPLHF. Full variable domain (missing parts from reference TRBV7-6 and TRBJ1-6): GAGVSQSPRYKVTKRGQDVALRCDPISGHVSLYWYRQALGQGPEFLTYFNYEAQQDKSGLPNDRFSAERPEGSISTLTIQRTEQRDSAMYRCASSLGTEGVSPLHFGNGTRLTVT.

The chain combines TRBV15 with TRBJ1-3, with no clear D. This CDR3 has 14 amino acids. Trimming took off 1 base at V and 2 bases at J, with 6 bases between the two ends. CDR1 and CDR2 (germline): LNHNV, YYDKDF (reference sequence). CDR3 coding DNA: TGTGCCACCAGCAGAGGAGGAACTGGAAACACCATATATTTT. This encodes CATSRGGTGNTIYF.

V is TRBV28 and J is TRBJ2-5, with D tentatively TRBD2 (6 bases). The V gene lost 5 bases and the J gene lost 6 bases, with 25 bases spanning the gap. CDR1 MDHEN and CDR2 SYDVKM come from the germline V gene. This CDR3 is 17 amino acids long. The CDR3 region is CASSIVADLITGKTQYF. In nucleotides, the CDR3 is TGTGCCAGCAGTATCGTAGCGGACCTAATCACGGGGAAGACCCAGTACTTC.

The chain recombines TRBV6-5 with TRBJ1-2; a weak D match, TRBD1 (6 bases). The length of the CDR3 is 15 residues. Germline CDR1 and CDR2: MNHEY and SVGAGI. Trimming took off 0 bases at V and 7 bases at J, with 15 bases between the two ends. In DNA form, the CDR3 reads TGTGCCAGCAGTTACTCCCCCGGGGGCGCGGGTGGCTACACCTTC. Protein product: CASSYSPGGAGGYTF.

A single count supports this clone. The chain joins TRBV7-3 to TRBJ1-1; D is unresolved. Trimming left V 2 bases short and J 4 bases short, with 8 bases between. Germline lookup yields CDR1 SGHTA and CDR2 FQGTGA. The CDR3 is 13 amino acids. CDR3 sequence: CASSLAVGTEAFF. The CDR3 DNA reads as TGTGCCAGCAGCTTAGCGGTCGGCACTGAAGCTTTCTTT.

The chain employs TRBV11-3 and TRBJ1-1, with D tentatively TRBD1 (6 bases). CDR1 is SGHNT, CDR2 YENEEA, per germline. The ends were cut back, 1 base at V and 1 base at J, with 7 bases in the middle. CDR3 length equals 14 residues. CDR3 protein: CASSLGGGNTEAFF. Written as DNA, the CDR3 is TGTGCCAGCAGCTTAGGAGGGGGGAACACTGAAGCTTTCTTT.

The chain employs TRBV7-9 and TRBJ1-2; 7 nucleotides agree with TRBD1. Germline CDR1 reads SEHNR; CDR2 reads FQNEAQ (reference sequence). The CDR3 runs 13 residues. V trimming: 5 bases; J trimming: 8 bases; junction bases outside the gene matches: 8. The CDR3 protein is CASSGEGATGYTF. The CDR3 DNA reads TGTGCCAGCAGCGGGGAGGGGGCGACCGGCTACACCTTC.

A single count supports this clone. The chain is built from TRBV5-1 and TRBJ1-1; D not resolved. V was pared by 4 bases and J by 5 bases, with 15 bases between. This CDR3 spans 14 amino acids. Germline V gene sequence: CDR1 SGHRS, CDR2 YFSETQ. The CDR3 here is CASSVRAPGTEAFF. The CDR3 DNA reads as TGCGCCAGCAGCGTTAGGGCGCCGGGTACTGAAGCTTTCTTT.

The gene calls are TRBV5-4 and TRBJ2-7; D gene uncertain. Germline V gene data show CDR1 as SGHNT and CDR2 as YYREEE (reference sequence). V lost 0 bases, J lost 7 bases, and 8 bases lay in between. The CDR3 totals 12 residues. CDR3 in DNA: TGTGCCAGCAGCTTGGCCTCGAGGGAGCAGTACTTC. Protein product: CASSLASREQYF. Full variable domain (missing parts from reference TRBV5-4 and TRBJ2-7): ETGVTQSPTHLIKTRGQQVTLRCSSQSGHNTVSWYQQALGQGPQFIFQYYREEENGRGNFPPRFSGLQFPNYSSELNVNALELDDSALYLCASSLASREQYFGPGTRLTVT.

In this sample, this clone turned up once. The chain carries TRBV5-1 and TRBJ2-2; perhaps TRBD1 as D (6 bases). CDR3 length equals 15 residues. Germline V gene data show CDR1 as SGHRS and CDR2 as YFSETQ. Trimming left V 4 bases short and J 2 bases short, with 12 bases between. As DNA, the CDR3 is TGCGCCAGCAGCACCGGACAGCCCAACACCGGGGAGCTGTTTTTT. As protein: CASSTGQPNTGELFF.

CDR3 DNA sequence: TGTGCCAGCAAAAGGGTAGCGGGAGCCACAGATACGCAGTATTTT. Amino acid sequence: CASKRVAGATDTQYF. This chain joins TRBV6-5 and TRBJ2-3, with 9 bases that match TRBD2. The CDR3 loop spans 15 amino acids. Germline CDR1 is MNHEY and CDR2 is SVGAGI. The J segment lost 2 bases and the V segment lost 7 bases, leaving 7 bases of the junction unmatched.